The rows below give T cell receptor beta chains drawn from one sample of a study of PD-1 blockade in mismatch repair-deficient tumors. For these receptors, no antigen is known. Sequencing was performed with immunoSEQ multiplex PCR; in TCRdb, only in-frame clones are kept and a portion is missing. Of some 14,000 clones in the sample, about nine tenths were seen once. The material sequenced was cells cultured in vitro, taken from a patient treated with pembrolizumab. The source is an adult with mismatch repair-deficient cancer. Both conserved end residues are part of each CDR3. The D gene is left open where the match is weak. Only part of the rows carry a size: once, few, many, or a class if the clone is expanded.

size,V,J,D,DNA,CDR3
NA,TRBV7-9,TRBJ2-5,NA,TGTGCCAGCAGCTTAGGTGGGAGGCCCCAAGAGACCCAGTACTTC,CASSLGGRPQETQYF
NA,TRBV30,TRBJ1-2,NA,TGTGCCTGGAGAAAGCCGGGCAGCTTGGGGGAAGGCTACACCTTC,CAWRKPGSLGEGYTF
large,TRBV7-6,TRBJ2-7,TRBD2,TGTGCCAGCAGCTTAGATACTAGCGGGGCCTACGAGCAGTACTTC,CASSLDTSGAYEQYF
medium-sized,TRBV6-1,TRBJ1-5,NA,TGTGCCAGCAGTGAAACACATAATCAGCCCCAGCATTTT,CASSETHNQPQHF
NA,TRBV28,TRBJ2-3,NA,TGTGCCAGCAGTTTACAGGGCACAGATACGCAGTATTTT,CASSLQGTDTQYF
NA,TRBV27,TRBJ2-7,TRBD2,TGTGCCAGCAGTTCCCCGGGACTAAGCTCCTACGAGCAGTACTTC,CASSSPGLSSYEQYF
NA,TRBV6-1,TRBJ1-5,NA,TGTGCCAGCAGTGAATTAGGACGGAATCAGCCCCAGCATTTT,CASSELGRNQPQHF
NA,TRBV18,TRBJ2-1,NA,TGTGCCAGCTCACCTGGTCAGGGTACTTACAATGAGCAGTTCTTC,CASSPGQGTYNEQFF
NA,TRBV7-3,TRBJ2-7,TRBD2,TGTGCCAGCAGCCCCCAGGCGGGAGGGCTTAAGGAGCAGTACTTC,CASSPQAGGLKEQYF
NA,TRBV27,TRBJ2-3,TRBD1,TGTGCCACCAAGGCCTTCCCGGGACAGGGGATCACAGATACGCAGTATTTT,CATKAFPGQGITDTQYF